This T cell receptor (beta chain) was identified during a study of blood T cell repertoires in COVID-19. Study details: Sample material is recorded as cDNA or gDNA derived from T cells, B-cell-depleted T cells, or PBMCs.

Germline V gene lookup returns CDR1 MGHRA and CDR2 YSYEKL. The ends were cut back, 4 bases at V and 1 base at J, with 8 bases in the middle. The CDR3 extends over 14 amino acids. Here immunoSEQ multiplex PCR was the method, and the copy in TCRdb shows in-frame clones only, minus some. The repertoire holds tens of thousands of clones, with over 60% as singletons. The sequence derives from a man aged 25-40 years with COVID-19, enrolled during active disease. The chain has TRBV4-1 and TRBJ1-5; TRBD1 is a possible D gene (6 bases). Sample: peripheral blood. The CDR3 DNA follows: TGCGCCAGCAGCCCTGGGACAAGCAATCAGCCCCAGCATTTT. It is translated as CASSPGTSNQPQHF.